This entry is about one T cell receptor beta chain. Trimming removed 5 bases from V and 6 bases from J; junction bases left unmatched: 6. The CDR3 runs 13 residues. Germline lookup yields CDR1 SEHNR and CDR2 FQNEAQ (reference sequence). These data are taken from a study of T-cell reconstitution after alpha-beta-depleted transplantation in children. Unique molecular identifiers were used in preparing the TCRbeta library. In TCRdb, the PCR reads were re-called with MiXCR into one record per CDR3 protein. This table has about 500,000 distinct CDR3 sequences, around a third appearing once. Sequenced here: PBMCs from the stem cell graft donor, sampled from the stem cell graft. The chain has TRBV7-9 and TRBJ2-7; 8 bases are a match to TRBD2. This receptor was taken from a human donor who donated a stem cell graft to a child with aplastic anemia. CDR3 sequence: CASSLSGVGEQYV. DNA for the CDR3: TGTGCCAGCAGCCTTAGCGGGGTCGGCGAGCAGTACGTC.